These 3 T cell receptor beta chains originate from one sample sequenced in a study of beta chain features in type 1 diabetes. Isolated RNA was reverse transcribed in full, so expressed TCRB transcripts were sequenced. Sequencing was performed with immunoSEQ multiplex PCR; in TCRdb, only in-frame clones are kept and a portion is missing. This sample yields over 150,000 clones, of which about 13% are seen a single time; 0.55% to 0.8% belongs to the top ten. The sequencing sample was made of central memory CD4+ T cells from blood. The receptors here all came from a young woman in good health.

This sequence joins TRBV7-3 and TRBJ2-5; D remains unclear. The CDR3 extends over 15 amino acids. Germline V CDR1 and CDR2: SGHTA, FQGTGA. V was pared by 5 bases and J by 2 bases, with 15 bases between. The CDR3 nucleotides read TGTGCCAGCAGCAATATGAGGCGAGCACAAGAGACCCAGTACTTC. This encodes CASSNMRRAQETQYF. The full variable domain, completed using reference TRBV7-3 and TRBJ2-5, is GAGVSQTPSNKVTEKGKYVELRCDPISGHTALYWYRQSLGQGPEFLIYFQGTGAADDSGLPNDRFFAVRPEGSVSTLKIQRTERGDSAVYLCASSNMRRAQETQYFGPGTRLLVL.

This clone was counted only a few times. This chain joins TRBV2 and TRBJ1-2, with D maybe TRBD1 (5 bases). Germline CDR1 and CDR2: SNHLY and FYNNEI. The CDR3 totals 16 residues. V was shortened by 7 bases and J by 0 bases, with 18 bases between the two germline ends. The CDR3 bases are TGTGCCAGCATAATAGAAGGGCCGACAGCTAACTATGGCTACACCTTC. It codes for CASIIEGPTANYGYTF.

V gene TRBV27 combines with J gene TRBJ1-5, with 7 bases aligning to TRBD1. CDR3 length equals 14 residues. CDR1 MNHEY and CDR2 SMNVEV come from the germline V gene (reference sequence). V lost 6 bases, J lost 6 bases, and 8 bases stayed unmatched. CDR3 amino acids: CASSGEQGTQPQHF. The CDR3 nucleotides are TGTGCCAGCAGCGGGGAACAGGGGACTCAGCCCCAGCATTTT.